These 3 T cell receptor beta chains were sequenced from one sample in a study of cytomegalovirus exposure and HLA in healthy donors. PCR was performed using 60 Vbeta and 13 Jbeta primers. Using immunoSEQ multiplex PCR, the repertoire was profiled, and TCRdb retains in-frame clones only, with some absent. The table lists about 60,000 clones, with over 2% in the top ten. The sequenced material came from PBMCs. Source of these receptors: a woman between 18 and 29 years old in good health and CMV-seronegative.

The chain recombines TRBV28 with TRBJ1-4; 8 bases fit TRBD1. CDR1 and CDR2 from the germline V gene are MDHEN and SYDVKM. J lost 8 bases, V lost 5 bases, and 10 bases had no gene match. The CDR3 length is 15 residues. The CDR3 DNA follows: TGTGCCAGCAGTACCCCAGGGGGCGAGGGGGAAAAACTGTTTTTT. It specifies CASSTPGGEGEKLFF.

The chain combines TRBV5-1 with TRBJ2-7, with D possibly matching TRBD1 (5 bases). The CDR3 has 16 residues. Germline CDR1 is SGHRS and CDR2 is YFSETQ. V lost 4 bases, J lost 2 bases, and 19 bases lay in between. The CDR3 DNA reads TGCGCCAGCAGCGCTAGTCTAGGGTACAGGACCTACGAGCAGTACTTC. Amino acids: CASSASLGYRTYEQYF.

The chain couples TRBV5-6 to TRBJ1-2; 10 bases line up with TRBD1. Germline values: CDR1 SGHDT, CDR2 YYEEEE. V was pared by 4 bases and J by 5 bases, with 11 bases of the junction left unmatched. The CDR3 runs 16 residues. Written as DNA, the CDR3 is TGTGCCAGCAGCCCGACAGGGGGCGAGGTGGCGTATGGCTACACCTTC. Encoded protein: CASSPTGGEVAYGYTF.